One sample yielded the 9 T cell receptor beta chains listed below, sequenced in a study of regulatory T cells in long-lasting Graves disease. Time point noted: newly diagnosed GD, antithyroid drugs for less than 3 months. With RNA extracted from PBMCs as input, the TCR library was made. TCR beta libraries were built with iRepertoire HTBI primers and Arm-PCR of CDR3 regions. A single record per CDR3 protein comes from TCRdb applying MiXCR to the multiplex PCR reads. The sample shows 500,000 or so distinct CDR3 sequences, about 16% of them seen only once. The data also belong to a second study, concerning T cells in Graves' hyperthyroidism and ophthalmopathy.

This sample comprised peripheral blood mononuclear cells (PBMCs), obtained at new diagnosis, from a patient treated with antithyroid drugs. Receptors were obtained from a woman aged 35 to 59 with Graves disease.

This clonotype has at least ten counts. The V call is TRBV2, the J call TRBJ1-3; D is undetermined. The CDR3 contains 15 residues. The germline CDR1 and CDR2 sequences are SNHLY and FYNNEI. Trimming removed 6 bases at V and 0 bases at J, with 12 bases between. The CDR3 protein is CASSAAVSSGNTIYF. DNA of the CDR3: TGTGCCAGCAGCGCCGCGGTGAGCTCTGGAAACACCATATATTTT. The full variable domain, with the rest looked up from reference TRBV2 and TRBJ1-3, is EPEVTQTPSHQVTQMGQEVILRCVPISNHLYFYWYRQILGQKVEFLVSFYNNEISEKSEIFDDQFSVERPDGSNFTLKIRSTKLEDSAMYFCASSAAVSSGNTIYFGEGSWLTVV.

V is TRBV24-1 and J is TRBJ1-5; D gene unclear. Trimming shortened V by 5 bases and J by 0 bases, and 7 bases separated the two germline ends. The length of the CDR3 is 14 residues. The V gene's germline CDR1 is KGHDR and CDR2 SFDVKD. The CDR3 region is CATSGIYSNQPQHF. The CDR3 DNA reads as TGTGCCACCAGTGGAATATATAGCAATCAGCCCCAGCATTTT.

This clonotype has at least ten counts. This chain connects TRBV7-9 to TRBJ2-1, with D perhaps matching TRBD2 (6 bases). Looked up from germline, CDR1 is SEHNR and CDR2 is FQNEAQ (reference sequence). The CDR3 length is 18 residues. Trimming cost V 5 bases and J 0 bases, with 20 bases left between them. CDR3 sequence (DNA): TGTGCCAGCAGCGCCACGGTGGGCCTGGGGGGCTCCTACAATGAGCAGTTCTTC. Protein: CASSATVGLGGSYNEQFF.

This clonotype was found many times. The V call is TRBV10-3, the J call TRBJ1-5; no reliable D call. The length of the CDR3 is 13 residues. Germline V gene lookup returns CDR1 ENHRY and CDR2 SYGVKD. With 4 bases removed from V and 4 bases from J, the gap between germline ends came to 8 bases. CDR3 in amino acids: CAISVAVNQPQHF. The CDR3 nucleotides are TGTGCCATCAGTGTGGCAGTGAATCAGCCCCAGCATTTT.

This rearrangement joins TRBV4-2 to TRBJ1-5; D uncertain. Per germline, CDR1 LGHNA and CDR2 YNFKEQ. The CDR3 is 17 amino acids. Between the trimmed V and J ends, which lost 0 bases and 2 bases, there was a span of 14 bases. CDR3 residues: CASSQDSEVRGNQPQHF. For the CDR3, the DNA is TGTGCCAGCAGCCAAGATAGTGAAGTAAGGGGCAATCAGCCCCAGCATTTT.

In its sample, this clonotype was seen many times. The genes are TRBV11-2 and TRBJ1-3, with D unresolved. With 4 bases removed from V and 0 bases from J, the gap between germline ends came to 10 bases. CDR3 length equals 15 residues. CDR1 is SGHAT and CDR2 is FQNNGV in the germline V gene. The CDR3: CASSYILGSGNTIYF. In DNA form, the CDR3 reads TGTGCCAGCAGCTACATCCTGGGCTCTGGAAACACCATATATTTT.

This clonotype appeared many times. The chain is built from TRBV10-2 and TRBJ2-3; 10 bases align to TRBD2. The CDR3 runs 17 residues. Germline lookup yields CDR1 WSHSY and CDR2 SAAADI. Germline trimming cut 3 bases from V and 3 bases from J; bases unmatched to any gene: 9. This chain's CDR3 is CASSDSLAGGMTDTQYF. Here the CDR3 DNA reads TGCGCCAGCAGTGATTCCTTAGCGGGGGGTATGACAGATACGCAGTATTTT.

A few counts support this clonotype. This chain links TRBV2 with TRBJ1-1; D uncertain. The V gene's germline CDR1 is SNHLY and CDR2 FYNNEI. The V and J ends lost 6 bases and 1 base respectively, with 9 bases between them. This CDR3 region has 13 residues. This chain's CDR3 is CASRPFRNTEAFF. CDR3 in DNA: TGTGCCAGCAGACCTTTTAGGAACACTGAAGCTTTCTTT.

V is TRBV9 and J is TRBJ2-2; D uncertain. V was clipped by 0 bases and J by 2 bases, with 5 bases between them. In germline, CDR1 is SGDLS, CDR2 YYNGEE. The CDR3 has 14 residues. CDR3 sequence: CASSVDVNTGELFF. Here the CDR3 DNA reads TGTGCCAGCAGCGTAGATGTCAACACCGGGGAGCTGTTTTTT.